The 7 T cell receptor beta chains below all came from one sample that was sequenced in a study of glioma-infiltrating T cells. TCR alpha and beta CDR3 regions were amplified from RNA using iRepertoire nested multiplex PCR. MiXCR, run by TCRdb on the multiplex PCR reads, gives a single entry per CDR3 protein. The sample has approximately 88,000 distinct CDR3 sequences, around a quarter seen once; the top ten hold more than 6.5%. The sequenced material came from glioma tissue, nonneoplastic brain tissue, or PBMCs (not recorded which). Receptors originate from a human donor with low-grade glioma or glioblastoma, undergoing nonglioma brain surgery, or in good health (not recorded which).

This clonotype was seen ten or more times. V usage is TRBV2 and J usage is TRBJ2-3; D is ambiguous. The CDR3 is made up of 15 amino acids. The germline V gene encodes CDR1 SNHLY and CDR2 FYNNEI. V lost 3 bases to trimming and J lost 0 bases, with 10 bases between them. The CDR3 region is CASSDNAHSTDTQYF. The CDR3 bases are TGTGCCAGCAGTGACAATGCCCATAGCACAGATACGCAGTATTTT.

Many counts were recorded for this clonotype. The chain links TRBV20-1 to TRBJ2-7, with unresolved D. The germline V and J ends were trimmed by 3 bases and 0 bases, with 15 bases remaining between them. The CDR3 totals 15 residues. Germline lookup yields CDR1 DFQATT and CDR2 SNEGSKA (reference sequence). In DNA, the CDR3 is TGCAGTGCTAGGAGTACGAGGCAGCCCTCCTACGAGCAGTACTTC. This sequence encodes CSARSTRQPSYEQYF.

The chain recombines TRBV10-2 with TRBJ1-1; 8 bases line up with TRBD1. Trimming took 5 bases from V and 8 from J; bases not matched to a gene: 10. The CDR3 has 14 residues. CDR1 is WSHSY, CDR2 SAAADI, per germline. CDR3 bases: TGCGCCAGCAGTTGGACAGGGTTTCAGGGGGAAGCTTTCTTT. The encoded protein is CASSWTGFQGEAFF.

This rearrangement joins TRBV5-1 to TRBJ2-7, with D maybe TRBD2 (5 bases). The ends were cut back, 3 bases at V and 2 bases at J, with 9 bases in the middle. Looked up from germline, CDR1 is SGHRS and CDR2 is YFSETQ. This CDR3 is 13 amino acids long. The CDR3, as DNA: TGCGCCAGCAGCTCCCCCGGGACCTACGAGCAGTACTTC. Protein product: CASSSPGTYEQYF.

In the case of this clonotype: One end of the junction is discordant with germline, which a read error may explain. This chain's CDR3 is CASSTHLAFQDTQYF. The CDR3 DNA reads TGCGCCAGCAGTACCCACCTAGCTTTCCAAGATACCCAGTACTTC. J is TRBJ2-5 and V is TRBV10-2; a weak D match, TRBD2 (5 bases). This CDR3 has 15 amino acids. Germline V lookup: CDR1 WSHSY, CDR2 SAAADI.

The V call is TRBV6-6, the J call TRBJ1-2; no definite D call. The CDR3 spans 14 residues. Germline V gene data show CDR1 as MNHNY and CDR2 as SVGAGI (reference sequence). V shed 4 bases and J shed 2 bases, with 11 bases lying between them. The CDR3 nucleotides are TGTGCCAGCAGTTCCCCGCGGAAGAACTATGGCTACACCTTC. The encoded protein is CASSSPRKNYGYTF.

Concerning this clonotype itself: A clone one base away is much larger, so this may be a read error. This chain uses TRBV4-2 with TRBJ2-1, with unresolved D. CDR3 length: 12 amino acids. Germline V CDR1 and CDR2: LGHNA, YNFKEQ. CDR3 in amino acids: CASSQAANELFF. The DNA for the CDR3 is TGTGCCAGCAGCCAAGCCGCTAATGAGCTGTTCTTC.